A selection of T cell receptor beta chains follows, all from one sample in a study of blood T cell repertoires in COVID-19. Sequencing was performed with immunoSEQ multiplex PCR; in TCRdb, only in-frame clones are kept and a portion is missing. Seen here are roughly 100,000 clones, more than 70% observed once, and the top ten hold about 3.5%. Material for sequencing was peripheral blood. The source of these receptors is a woman in her fifties or sixties with acute or convalescent COVID-19. The CDR3 runs from the conserved cysteine through the conserved F or W. The order of the fields is J gene, CDR3 length, clone size, V gene, CDR3 protein. The size field is filled for only some rows; it gives once, few, many or a size class.

j_call: TRBJ1-4
cdr3_length: 14
clone_size: .
v_call: TRBV7-9
cdr3_aa: CASSSGGTFEKLFF

j_call: TRBJ1-5
cdr3_length: 14
clone_size: .
v_call: TRBV10-2
cdr3_aa: CASSQGYSNQPQHF

j_call: TRBJ1-5
cdr3_length: 18
clone_size: .
v_call: TRBV7-6
cdr3_aa: CASSLEGGQGVLAQPQHF

j_call: TRBJ1-4
cdr3_length: 19
clone_size: .
v_call: TRBV4-2
cdr3_aa: CASSQGGWGGQGGSEKLFF

j_call: TRBJ1-1
cdr3_length: 14
clone_size: once
v_call: TRBV7-9
cdr3_aa: CASSLGGGNTEAFF

j_call: TRBJ2-5
cdr3_length: 15
clone_size: .
v_call: TRBV6-1
cdr3_aa: CASSDRGGRTETQYF

j_call: TRBJ1-1
cdr3_length: 13
clone_size: few
v_call: TRBV3-1/TRBV3-2
cdr3_aa: CASSPSLGRQAFF

j_call: TRBJ1-2
cdr3_length: 13
clone_size: .
v_call: TRBV11-3
cdr3_aa: CASSRGLPYGYTF

j_call: TRBJ2-1
cdr3_length: 18
clone_size: .
v_call: TRBV21-1
cdr3_aa: CASSREGSERSSYNEQFF

j_call: TRBJ1-3
cdr3_length: 16
clone_size: .
v_call: TRBV2
cdr3_aa: CASSSQQGISGNTIYF

j_call: TRBJ2-1
cdr3_length: 19
clone_size: .
v_call: TRBV7-9
cdr3_aa: CASRERFGRASGTYNEQFF

j_call: TRBJ2-2
cdr3_length: 15
clone_size: .
v_call: TRBV7-2
cdr3_aa: CASSLDSGRSGELFF

j_call: TRBJ2-2
cdr3_length: 16
clone_size: once
v_call: TRBV7-9
cdr3_aa: CASSLLGRANTGELFF

j_call: TRBJ1-4
cdr3_length: 14
clone_size: .
v_call: TRBV7-9
cdr3_aa: CASSTRTDNEKLFF

j_call: TRBJ2-1
cdr3_length: 12
clone_size: .
v_call: TRBV30
cdr3_aa: CAWRQGYNEQFF

j_call: TRBJ2-7
cdr3_length: 15
clone_size: .
v_call: TRBV4-1
cdr3_aa: CASSQDGGADYEQYF

j_call: TRBJ2-7
cdr3_length: 15
clone_size: .
v_call: TRBV5-8
cdr3_aa: CASTFPAGGPYEQYF

j_call: TRBJ2-1
cdr3_length: 15
clone_size: once
v_call: TRBV19
cdr3_aa: CASSNAGGGYNEQFF

j_call: TRBJ1-3
cdr3_length: 15
clone_size: .
v_call: TRBV18
cdr3_aa: CASSPSGISGNTIYF

j_call: TRBJ2-1
cdr3_length: 14
clone_size: once
v_call: TRBV19
cdr3_aa: CASSPRVNYNEQFF

j_call: TRBJ1-2
cdr3_length: 16
clone_size: .
v_call: TRBV28
cdr3_aa: CASSQMTGDISGGYTF

j_call: TRBJ1-1
cdr3_length: 13
clone_size: once
v_call: TRBV3-1/TRBV3-2
cdr3_aa: CASSQGTLGEAFF

j_call: TRBJ1-5
cdr3_length: 15
clone_size: .
v_call: TRBV19
cdr3_aa: CASSMEQGGNQPQHF

j_call: TRBJ2-1
cdr3_length: 16
clone_size: once
v_call: TRBV5-4
cdr3_aa: CASSSPGLAVYNEQFF